These T cell receptor beta chains were read from a single sample in a study of OX40 agonist ivuxolimab in advanced cancers. TCRdb's table, derived via immunoSEQ multiplex PCR, lists solely in-frame clones and lacks some. The repertoire holds roughly 60,000 clones, roughly 85% seen once, with 3.5% to 4% in the top ten. The starting material was CD4+ or CD8+ T cells sorted from blood, obtained in a trial of the OX40 agonist ivuxolimab. The receptors here all came from an adult with an advanced solid tumor such as melanoma, head and neck, liver or kidney cancer. The conserved cysteine and the conserved F or W are not part of the CDR3 here. Fields, in order: J gene, V gene, CDR3 protein.

J: TRBJ2-7
V: TRBV7-9
CDR3: ASSLGGSGRPEQY

J: TRBJ2-1
V: TRBV6-1
CDR3: ASSGRTGTQDEQF

J: TRBJ2-7
V: TRBV6-5
CDR3: ASSSPASKPYEQY

J: TRBJ2-5
V: TRBV7-9
CDR3: ASAASGYQETQY

J: TRBJ1-2
V: TRBV10-3
CDR3: AITASGAGGYT

J: TRBJ1-6
V: TRBV27
CDR3: ASSLSAQSGSPLH

J: TRBJ2-5
V: TRBV7-2
CDR3: ASSSHGLAGDGETQY

J: TRBJ2-3
V: TRBV4-1
CDR3: ASSPGTGFTDTQY

J: TRBJ2-7
V: TRBV28
CDR3: ASRPGGASDEQY

J: TRBJ2-7
V: TRBV25-1
CDR3: ASSKTGTRSYEQY

J: TRBJ2-7
V: TRBV19
CDR3: ASSARGGAAREQY

J: TRBJ2-3
V: TRBV18
CDR3: ASSPEARGATDTQY

J: TRBJ2-2
V: TRBV6-1
CDR3: ASPGQPNTGELF

J: TRBJ2-1
V: TRBV5-4
CDR3: ASSSGRGGLYNEQF

J: TRBJ2-5
V: TRBV7-9
CDR3: ASSLARQGGQETQY

J: TRBJ2-4
V: TRBV28
CDR3: ASSPPTRTIAKNIQY

J: TRBJ1-2
V: TRBV10-3
CDR3: AISDGQLANYGYT

J: TRBJ1-1
V: TRBV11-2
CDR3: ASSSGQGNTEAF

J: TRBJ1-2
V: TRBV7-9
CDR3: ASSLYGTGYGYT

J: TRBJ2-2
V: TRBV5-1
CDR3: ASSGGTASTGELF

J: TRBJ2-7
V: TRBV4-1
CDR3: ASSHYKDSYEQY

J: TRBJ2-7
V: TRBV19
CDR3: ASSQTSGRSYEQY

J: TRBJ2-2
V: TRBV6-5
CDR3: ASTRDIRETGELF

J: TRBJ1-1
V: TRBV9
CDR3: ASSVVTGGAGTEAF

J: TRBJ1-1
V: TRBV9
CDR3: ASSETGVWTEAF

J: TRBJ2-2
V: TRBV12-5
CDR3: ASGFLVRGRGELF

J: TRBJ1-2
V: TRBV6-1
CDR3: ASSDVLSYGYT

J: TRBJ2-1
V: TRBV5-4
CDR3: ASSQKRGGNEQF

J: TRBJ2-1
V: TRBV5-1
CDR3: ASTTNGQSNPF

J: TRBJ2-1
V: TRBV19
CDR3: ASTQGVEQF

J: TRBJ1-4
V: TRBV2
CDR3: ASSGQGFTTNEKLF

J: TRBJ1-3
V: TRBV4-2
CDR3: ASSQTQGAGNTIY

J: TRBJ2-3
V: TRBV19
CDR3: ASSPTRGLGDTQY

J: TRBJ1-6
V: TRBV2
CDR3: ASRLGAYNSPLH

J: TRBJ1-4
V: TRBV5-6
CDR3: ASSLTGGAGNEKLF

J: TRBJ2-7
V: TRBV23-1
CDR3: ASSQSLPGLAYEQY

J: TRBJ1-6
V: TRBV4-1
CDR3: ASSQGVVDYNSPLH

J: TRBJ1-6
V: TRBV7-2
CDR3: ASSLALIGSLH

J: TRBJ2-5
V: TRBV7-7
CDR3: ASSRASQETQY